This T cell receptor beta chain came from a study of shared clonotypes between healthy human individuals. Naive CD8 isolation took CD45RO-negative cells positively selected for CCR7 and excluded terminally differentiated effector memory CD45RA+ cells. V was shortened by 1 base and J by 3 bases, with 12 bases between the two germline ends. CDR3 length: 16 amino acids. Germline assignment: CDR1 MDHEN and CDR2 SYDVKM. Broader study findings: Non-shared clonotypes displayed generation probabilities falling below those of clonotypes present in all four donors. Between a few donors, naive CD4 clonotypes were shared at a level of about 5%. Estimated richness values were generally larger in naive subsets than in memory subsets.

Assay: immunoSEQ multiplex PCR; the TCRdb copy retains only in-frame clones and omits some. The sample has 560,000 or so clones; approximately 96% are singletons. On this clone itself: Antigen unknown.

The chain is built from TRBV28 and TRBJ2-2; D may be TRBD1 (6 bases). The sequenced material came from naive CD8+ T cells sorted from blood. The TCR comes from a woman in her thirties in good health. The CDR3 is CASSLFLTGHTGELFF. The CDR3 nucleotides are TGTGCCAGCAGTTTATTTCTAACAGGGCACACCGGGGAGCTGTTTTTT. The full variable domain, in which reference TRBV28 and TRBJ2-2 provide the parts outside the CDR3, is DVKVTQSSRYLVKRTGEKVFLECVQDMDHENMFWYRQDPGLGLRLIYFSYDVKMKEKGDIPEGYSVSREKKERFSLILESASTNQTSMYLCASSLFLTGHTGELFFGEGSRLTVL.